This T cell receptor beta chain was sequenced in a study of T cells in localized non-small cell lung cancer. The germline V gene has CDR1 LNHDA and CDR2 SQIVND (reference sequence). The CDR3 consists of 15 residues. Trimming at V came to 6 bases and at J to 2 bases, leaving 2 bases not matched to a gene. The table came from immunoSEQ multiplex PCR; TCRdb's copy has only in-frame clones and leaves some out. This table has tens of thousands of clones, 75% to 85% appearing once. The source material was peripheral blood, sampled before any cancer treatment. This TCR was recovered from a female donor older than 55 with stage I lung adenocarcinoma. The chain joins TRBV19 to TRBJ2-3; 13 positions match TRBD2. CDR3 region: CASRTSGGTTDTQYF. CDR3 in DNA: TGTGCCAGTAGGACTAGCGGGGGGACCACAGATACGCAGTATTTT.